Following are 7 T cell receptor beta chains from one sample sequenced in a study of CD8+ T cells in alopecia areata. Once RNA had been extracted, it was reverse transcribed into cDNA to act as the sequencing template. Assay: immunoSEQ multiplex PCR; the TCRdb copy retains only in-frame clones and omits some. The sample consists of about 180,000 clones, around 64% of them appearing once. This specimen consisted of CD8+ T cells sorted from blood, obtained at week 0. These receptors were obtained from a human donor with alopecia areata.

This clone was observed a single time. The CDR3 reads CATSREPLDTESGYTF. CDR3 coding DNA: TGTGCCACCAGCAGAGAACCCCTCGACACGGAGTCTGGCTACACCTTC. V gene TRBV15 combines with J gene TRBJ1-2; D call uncertain. The V end was cut by 0 bases, the J end by 7 bases, with 18 bases between. The CDR3 sequence is 16 residues long. The germline V gene encodes CDR1 LNHNV and CDR2 YYDKDF (reference sequence).

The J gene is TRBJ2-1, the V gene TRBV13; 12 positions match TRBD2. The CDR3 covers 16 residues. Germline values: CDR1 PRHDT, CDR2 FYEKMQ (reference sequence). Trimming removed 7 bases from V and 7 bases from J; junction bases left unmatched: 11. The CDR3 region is CASTVLAGGQSNEQFF. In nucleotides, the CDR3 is TGTGCCAGCACCGTACTAGCGGGGGGACAATCGAATGAGCAGTTCTTC.

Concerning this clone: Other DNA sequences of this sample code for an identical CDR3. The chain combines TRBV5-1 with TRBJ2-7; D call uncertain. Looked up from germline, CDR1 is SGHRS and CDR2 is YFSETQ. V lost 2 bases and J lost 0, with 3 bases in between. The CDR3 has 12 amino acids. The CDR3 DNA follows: TGCGCCAGCAGCTTCGACTCCTACGAGCAGTACTTC. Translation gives CASSFDSYEQYF. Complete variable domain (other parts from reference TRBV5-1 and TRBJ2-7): KAGVTQTPRYLIKTRGQQVTLSCSPISGHRSVSWYQQTPGQGLQFLFEYFSETQRNKGNFPGRFSGRQFSNSRSEMNVSTLELGDSALYLCASSFDSYEQYFGPGTRLTVT.

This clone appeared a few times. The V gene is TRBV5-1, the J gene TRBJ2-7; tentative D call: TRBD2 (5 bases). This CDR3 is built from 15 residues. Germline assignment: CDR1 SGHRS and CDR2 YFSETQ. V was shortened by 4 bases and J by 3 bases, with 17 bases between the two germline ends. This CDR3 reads CASSPGLDHRYEQYF. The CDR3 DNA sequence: TGCGCCAGCAGCCCCGGACTGGATCACCGCTACGAGCAGTACTTC. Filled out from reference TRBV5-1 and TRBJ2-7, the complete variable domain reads KAGVTQTPRYLIKTRGQQVTLSCSPISGHRSVSWYQQTPGQGLQFLFEYFSETQRNKGNFPGRFSGRQFSNSRSEMNVSTLELGDSALYLCASSPGLDHRYEQYFGPGTRLTVT.

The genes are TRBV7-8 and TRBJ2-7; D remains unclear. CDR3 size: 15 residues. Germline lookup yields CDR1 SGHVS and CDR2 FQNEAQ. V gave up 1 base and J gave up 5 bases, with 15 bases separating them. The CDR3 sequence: CASSLVRQDGHEQYF. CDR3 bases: TGTGCCAGCAGCTTAGTTCGCCAGGACGGGCACGAGCAGTACTTC.

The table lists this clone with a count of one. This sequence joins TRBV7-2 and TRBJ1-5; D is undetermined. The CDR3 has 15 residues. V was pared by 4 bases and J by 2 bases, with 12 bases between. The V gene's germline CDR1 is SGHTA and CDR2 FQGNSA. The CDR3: CASSSGVGGNQPQHF. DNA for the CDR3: TGTGCCAGCAGCTCAGGCGTCGGGGGCAATCAGCCCCAGCATTTT.

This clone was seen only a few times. CDR3 protein: CASSPGPTGDEQFF. The CDR3 DNA sequence: TGCGCCAGCAGCCCCGGGCCCACTGGCGATGAGCAGTTCTTC. This chain joins TRBV4-1 and TRBJ2-1; no reliable D call. This CDR3 contains 14 residues. V was clipped by 4 bases and J by 8 bases, with 15 bases between them. Germline lookup yields CDR1 MGHRA and CDR2 YSYEKL.